This T cell receptor (beta chain) was sequenced for a study of PD-1 blockade in classical Hodgkin lymphoma. Every single patient, without exception, relapsed after autologous stem cell transplantation, and brentuximab vedotin exposure varied. Thawed PBMCs yielded CD4+ T cells through magnetic negative selection. Germline lookup yields CDR1 MDHEN and CDR2 SYDVKM. CDR3 length: 13 residues. V shed 3 bases and J shed 2 bases, with 7 bases lying between them. This clone has a single count. Its antigen is currently unknown. Clones were read by immunoSEQ multiplex PCR, and TCRdb kept only the in-frame ones, dropping some. The sample carries about 16,000 clones, about 82% recorded once. Study results and caveats: The study found complete responders had baseline diversity similar to newly diagnosed patients. At baseline, newly diagnosed patients reportedly showed less TCR diversity than healthy donors.

The rearrangement links TRBV28 to TRBJ2-5; D not certain. The material was CD4+ T cells from blood, obtained at baseline. The sequence came from a human donor with classical Hodgkin lymphoma. The CDR3 loop is CASSFPVQETQYF. CDR3 sequence (DNA): TGTGCCAGCAGTTTTCCGGTACAAGAGACCCAGTACTTC.